This T cell receptor (beta chain) was identified during a study of response to subunit inactivated influenza vaccine. Study outcomes and limitations: Seasonal influenza vaccination, on each occasion, was suggested by the authors to recruit few new T cells.

Each CDR3 protein gets one entry after TCRdb re-called the RT-PCR reads with MiXCR. The sample carries over 800,000 distinct CDR3 sequences, less than 25% recorded once. Concerning this clonotype itself: Its specificity is unknown.

Germline CDR1 reads SGHKS; CDR2 reads YYEKEE (reference sequence). Trimming stripped 4 bases from V and 1 base from J, with 12 bases between. This CDR3 spans 16 amino acids. The source is a man aged 50-60 years who received an inactivated influenza vaccine. The chain combines TRBV5-5 with TRBJ2-6, with no clear D. Here the sequenced sample was PBMCs from blood, taken roughly 5 days after vaccination. CDR3 sequence (DNA): TGTGCCAGCAGCCCGGACGGTACTTCTGGGGCCAACGTCCTGACTTTC. Protein sequence: CASSPDGTSGANVLTF.